Included here is one T cell receptor (beta chain) sequence, with context. Trimming stripped 4 bases from V and 6 bases from J, with 20 bases between. This CDR3 has 15 amino acids. Germline lookup yields CDR1 SGHTS and CDR2 YDEGEE. The entry originates in a study of T cell changes during pregnancy in multiple sclerosis. Measured with immunoSEQ multiplex PCR; TCRdb has only the in-frame clones, and not every one. The sample lists around 49,000 clones; about nine tenths were seen once. The sequence derives from a female donor in good health, enrolled as a control in a pregnancy study. V usage is TRBV5-8 and J usage is TRBJ2-7; D gene ambiguous. The sample was CD4+ T cells from peripheral blood mononuclear cells, taken after pregnancy. CDR3 in DNA: TGTGCCAGCAGCGACGGAGTTCTCTCTTTGGGCGAGCAGTACTTC. This encodes CASSDGVLSLGEQYF.